The 17 T cell receptor beta chains below all came from one sample that was sequenced in a study of T cell changes during pregnancy in multiple sclerosis. Using immunoSEQ multiplex PCR, the repertoire was profiled, and TCRdb retains in-frame clones only, with some absent. Of around 130,000 clones detected, roughly 96% appear once; the ten largest clones hold 0.44%. The material sequenced was peripheral blood, taken after pregnancy. The receptors originated from a female donor with multiple sclerosis, enrolled in a pregnancy study.

The chain carries TRBV7-8 and TRBJ2-5; 11 bases align to TRBD1. The CDR3 consists of 17 residues. Trimming removed 5 bases from V and 2 bases from J; junction bases left unmatched: 10. Germline CDR1 and CDR2: SGHVS and FQNEAQ. The DNA for the CDR3 is TGTGCCAGCAGCCCAGGAGGGACAGGGGGGGGTCAAGAGACCCAGTACTTC. The encoded protein is CASSPGGTGGGQETQYF.

J is TRBJ2-3 and V is TRBV5-1; 7 bases match TRBD1. The CDR3 sequence is 15 residues long. CDR1 is SGHRS and CDR2 is YFSETQ in the germline V gene. The J segment lost 1 base and the V segment lost 2 bases, leaving 4 bases of the junction unmatched. The CDR3, as DNA: TGCGCCAGCAGCTTCACAGGGGACCGCACAGATACGCAGTATTTT. Protein sequence: CASSFTGDRTDTQYF.

This chain joins TRBV7-9 and TRBJ1-4; D remains unclear. This CDR3 has 15 residues. Germline values: CDR1 SEHNR, CDR2 FQNEAQ (reference sequence). Trimming cost V 4 bases and J 2 bases, with 11 bases left between them. The CDR3 DNA sequence: TGTGCCAGCAGCTCCCGGGAGGCGACTAATGAAAAACTGTTTTTT. It codes for CASSSREATNEKLFF.

J is TRBJ2-7 and V is TRBV2; a possible D gene is TRBD1 (6 bases). CDR3 length: 14 amino acids. V lost 6 bases and J lost 0, with 12 bases in between. The germline gives CDR1 SNHLY, CDR2 FYNNEI. The CDR3 nucleotides read TGTGCCAGCAGCCTGCAGGGGAGCTCCTACGAGCAGTACTTC. Amino acid sequence: CASSLQGSSYEQYF.

The chain has TRBV15 and TRBJ1-3, with D possibly being TRBD1 (6 bases). CDR1 is LNHNV and CDR2 is YYDKDF in the germline V gene (reference sequence). The CDR3 has 17 residues. Between the trimmed V and J ends, which lost 5 bases and 0 bases, there was a span of 17 bases. The CDR3 nucleotides are TGTGCCACCAGCGGATACAGGGAGACCAACTCTGGAAACACCATATATTTT. Its translation: CATSGYRETNSGNTIYF.

The gene calls are TRBV4-3 and TRBJ2-3; tentatively, D is TRBD2 (7 bases). Germline V gene data show CDR1 as LGHNA and CDR2 as YSLEER. The CDR3 totals 16 residues. V gave up 0 bases and J gave up 0 bases, with 10 bases separating them. As DNA, the CDR3 is TGCGCCAGCAGCCAAGATAGGGGGGGCAGCACAGATACGCAGTATTTT. The encoded protein is CASSQDRGGSTDTQYF.

Written as DNA, the CDR3 is TGCGCCAGCAGCTCCGGACTAGCGGGAGGATTGAATGAGCAGTTCTTC. The encoded protein is CASSSGLAGGLNEQFF. The chain carries TRBV5-1 and TRBJ2-1, with 14 bases identical to TRBD2. With V trimmed by 3 bases and J by 7 bases, 6 bases remained unmatched. This CDR3 is built from 16 residues. Germline CDR1 is SGHRS and CDR2 is YFSETQ.

The chain recombines TRBV11-1 with TRBJ2-2, with D possibly being TRBD1 (5 bases). The CDR3 spans 16 residues. Germline assignment: CDR1 SGHAT and CDR2 FQDESV (reference sequence). V was cut by 1 base and J by 0 bases, with 9 bases left in between. The CDR3 region is CASSLGGRANTGELFF. The CDR3 bases are TGTGCCAGCAGCTTAGGGGGCAGAGCGAACACCGGGGAGCTGTTTTTT.

This clone was seen once. The chain employs TRBV19 and TRBJ2-3; no clear D. This CDR3 is 15 amino acids long. The V and J ends lost 5 bases and 4 bases respectively, with 16 bases between them. The germline gives CDR1 LNHDA, CDR2 SQIVND (reference sequence). This chain's CDR3 is CASSPQYLGADTQYF. As DNA, the CDR3 is TGTGCCAGTAGTCCTCAATACTTGGGCGCAGATACGCAGTATTTT.

The chain couples TRBV7-9 to TRBJ2-5, with D possibly being TRBD1 (6 bases). Germline CDR1 is SEHNR and CDR2 is FQNEAQ (reference sequence). The CDR3 loop spans 15 amino acids. Deletions cut 5 bases from V and 2 bases from J, with 15 bases between. The CDR3 sequence: CASSPEGGPQETQYF. The CDR3 DNA reads TGTGCCAGCAGCCCCGAAGGGGGTCCTCAAGAGACCCAGTACTTC.

This clone appeared a single time. V usage is TRBV6-1 and J usage is TRBJ2-7; D possibly corresponds to TRBD2 (7 bases). The CDR3 runs to 18 residues. The germline V gene encodes CDR1 MNHNS and CDR2 SASEGT. The V gene lost 1 base and the J gene lost 4 bases, with 23 bases spanning the gap. CDR3 loop: CASSEGSHIIRGGYEQYF. The CDR3 nucleotides are TGTGCCAGCAGTGAAGGTAGTCATATCATAAGGGGGGGGTACGAGCAGTACTTC.

The genes are TRBV27 and TRBJ1-2; 8 bases are a match to TRBD1. The CDR3 contains 17 residues. Per the germline V gene, CDR1 is MNHEY and CDR2 is SMNVEV (reference sequence). The J segment lost 6 bases and the V segment lost 3 bases, leaving 15 bases of the junction unmatched. In DNA form, the CDR3 reads TGTGCCAGCAGTTTGTCCCTCACCGGGACAGGAAAAAATGGCTACACCTTC. This encodes CASSLSLTGTGKNGYTF.

The chain joins TRBV5-6 to TRBJ2-7, with a tentative D call TRBD1 (5 bases). Trimming left V 2 bases short and J 2 bases short, with 11 bases between. The CDR3 extends over 14 amino acids. Germline values: CDR1 SGHDT, CDR2 YYEEEE. The CDR3, as DNA: TGTGCCAGCAGCTTTGCCAGGGTTACCTACGAGCAGTACTTC. Amino acids: CASSFARVTYEQYF.

This clone was counted once. The rearrangement uses TRBV19 and TRBJ2-2; 8 bases agree with TRBD1. With 4 bases clipped from V and 6 bases from J, the junction kept 7 bases outside the gene matches. CDR1 and CDR2 (germline): LNHDA, SQIVND (reference sequence). The CDR3 runs to 15 residues. DNA for the CDR3: TGTGCCAGTAGTACCGGACAGGGTGAGGCCGGGGAGCTGTTTTTT. This sequence encodes CASSTGQGEAGELFF. The whole variable domain, remainder taken from reference TRBV19 and TRBJ2-2, is DGGITQSPKYLFRKEGQNVTLSCEQNLNHDAMYWYRQDPGQGLRLIYYSQIVNDFQKGDIAEGYSVSREKKESFPLTVTSAQKNPTAFYLCASSTGQGEAGELFFGEGSRLTVL.

The chain combines TRBV29-1 with TRBJ2-3; 8 nucleotides line up with TRBD1. The CDR3 length is 14 residues. V dropped 5 bases and J dropped 2; count of bases not matched to a gene: 6. CDR1 is SQVTM, CDR2 ANQGSEA, per germline. The CDR3 coding sequence is TGCAGCGTTTTAACCCAGGGGGCCACAGATACGCAGTATTTT. Amino acid sequence: CSVLTQGATDTQYF.

The chain is built from TRBV4-3 and TRBJ1-1, with D possibly matching TRBD1 (6 bases). This CDR3 has 17 amino acids. Germline V lookup: CDR1 LGHNA, CDR2 YSLEER. Trimming stripped 0 bases from V and 4 bases from J, with 18 bases between. The CDR3 sequence: CASSQDLAGAPFTEAFF. In DNA form, the CDR3 reads TGCGCCAGCAGCCAAGATCTGGCAGGGGCCCCCTTCACTGAAGCTTTCTTT.

This chain uses TRBV2 with TRBJ1-4; 9 nucleotides match TRBD1. J gave up 4 bases and V 6 bases, and 15 bases lay outside the gene matches. The length of the CDR3 is 18 residues. CDR1 and CDR2 (germline): SNHLY, FYNNEI. The CDR3 loop reads CASRRPGTGRGDNEKLFF. DNA for the CDR3: TGTGCCAGCAGACGTCCCGGGACAGGGAGAGGGGATAATGAAAAACTGTTTTTT.